This T cell receptor beta chain was recovered during a study of blood T cell repertoires in COVID-19. This clone was observed a single time. The V end was cut by 5 bases, the J end by 7 bases, with 15 bases between. The CDR3 spans 14 residues. Germline CDR1 reads MNHEY; CDR2 reads SMNVEV (reference sequence). Clones were sequenced by immunoSEQ multiplex PCR, and TCRdb holds only the in-frame ones, with some missing. The data show about 60,000 clones, roughly 80% seen once. The TCR originated in a man between 50 and 59 years old with COVID-19, enrolled during active disease. Sequenced material: peripheral blood. The chain has TRBV27 and TRBJ1-5, with a tentative D call TRBD1 (5 bases). DNA of the CDR3: TGTGCCAGCAGTAGTACAGGCCCAGGGCAGCCCCAGCATTTT. Its translation: CASSSTGPGQPQHF.